Presented here are 13 T cell receptor beta chains from one specimen sequenced in a study of blood T cell repertoires in COVID-19. Method: immunoSEQ multiplex PCR; TCRdb's copy keeps in-frame clones and lacks some. The sample includes about 310,000 clones, roughly 90% seen only once; the top ten take just under 9%. The sequencing input was PBMCs or T cells enriched from blood (not recorded which). The source of these receptors is a woman between 18 and 30 years old who had recovered from COVID-19.

The CDR3 spells CASSATQGFGGYTF. The DNA for the CDR3 is TGTGCCAGTAGTGCGACGCAGGGATTTGGTGGCTACACCTTC. This chain joins TRBV19 and TRBJ1-2, with D maybe TRBD1 (5 bases). Germline V CDR1 and CDR2: LNHDA, SQIVND (reference sequence). The CDR3 is made up of 14 amino acids. Trimming left V 5 bases short and J 7 bases short, with 17 bases between.

The chain carries TRBV15 and TRBJ1-1; D remains ambiguous. Looked up from germline, CDR1 is LNHNV and CDR2 is YYDKDF (reference sequence). Between the trimmed V and J ends, which lost 2 bases and 11 bases, there was a span of 15 bases. The CDR3 spans 13 residues. CDR3 residues: CATSRLPTIRAFF. The CDR3 nucleotides are TGTGCCACCAGCAGACTCCCCACCATCAGGGCTTTCTTT.

V usage is TRBV7-8 and J usage is TRBJ2-5; 8 nucleotides match TRBD1. Germline V CDR1 and CDR2: SGHVS, FQNEAQ. J was trimmed by 5 bases and V by 4 bases; bases with no gene match: 6. The CDR3 has 14 amino acids. The CDR3 region has the DNA TGTGCCAGCAGCTCGGGACAGGTAGTGGAGACCCAGTACTTC. This sequence encodes CASSSGQVVETQYF. Full variable domain (missing parts from reference TRBV7-8 and TRBJ2-5): GAGVSQSPRYKVAKRGQDVALRCDPISGHVSLFWYQQALGQGPEFLTYFQNEAQLDKSGLPSDRFFAERPEGSVSTLKIQRTQQEDSAVYLCASSSGQVVETQYFGPGTRLLVL.

This clone was picked up one time. The genes are TRBV7-2 and TRBJ2-5; D unclear. Germline V CDR1 and CDR2: SGHTA, FQGNSA. Trimming took off 1 base at V and 2 bases at J, with 8 bases between the two ends. The length of the CDR3 is 14 residues. CDR3 in amino acids: CASSLVSSQETQYF. CDR3 sequence (DNA): TGTGCCAGCAGCTTAGTGTCCAGTCAAGAGACCCAGTACTTC.

This clone was observed once. The chain uses TRBV28 and TRBJ2-4; D is possibly TRBD1 (6 bases). Germline loops: CDR1 MDHEN, CDR2 SYDVKM. V was trimmed by 1 base and J by 13 bases, leaving 17 bases between them. The CDR3 totals 14 residues. The CDR3 DNA is TGTGCCAGCAGTTTATTGGGGGACAATACACCCCAGTACTTC. It specifies CASSLLGDNTPQYF.

The chain combines TRBV28 with TRBJ1-1; D call uncertain. CDR3 length: 14 residues. Germline V gene data show CDR1 as MDHEN and CDR2 as SYDVKM. Between the trimmed V and J ends, which lost 2 bases and 3 bases, there was a span of 10 bases. The CDR3 bases are TGTGCCAGCAGTTTAACTCGGGGATACACTGAAGCTTTCTTT. Its protein product is CASSLTRGYTEAFF.

The V call is TRBV7-3, the J call TRBJ2-1; 8 bases are shared with TRBD2. Per the germline V gene, CDR1 is SGHTA and CDR2 is FQGTGA. The CDR3 sequence is 14 residues long. Trimming at V came to 4 bases and at J to 8 bases, leaving 7 bases not matched to a gene. In DNA, the CDR3 is TGTGCCAGCAGCTCCGGACTAGCCCCCCATGAGCAGTTCTTC. Encoded protein: CASSSGLAPHEQFF.

This clone has more than one count but fewer than ten. This rearrangement joins TRBV7-2 to TRBJ2-3, with 7 bases aligning to TRBD2. The V and J ends lost 3 bases and 4 bases, in that order; junction bases with no gene match: 13. The CDR3 has 17 amino acids. Germline CDR1 SGHTA, CDR2 FQGNSA. CDR3 residues: CASSFLQKRGYSDTQYF. The CDR3, as DNA: TGTGCCAGCAGCTTTCTACAAAAGCGGGGATACTCAGATACGCAGTATTTT.

This chain's CDR3 is CASSPFLRDRSSYEQYF. For the CDR3, the DNA is TGTGCCAGCAGCCCATTCCTCCGGGACAGGTCTTCCTACGAGCAGTACTTC. The chain carries TRBV5-6 and TRBJ2-7; TRBD1 aligns across 8 bases. The CDR3 is 17 amino acids. The V gene end was trimmed by 4 bases and the J gene end by 1 base; junction bases not matched to a gene: 13. Germline V gene sequence: CDR1 SGHDT, CDR2 YYEEEE.

The chain couples TRBV20-1 to TRBJ1-4; D remains ambiguous. CDR3 length: 10 residues. Germline-derived CDR1 and CDR2 are DFQATT and SNEGSKA (reference sequence). V lost 6 bases, J lost 8 bases, and 7 bases lay in between. The CDR3 bases are TGCAGTGCCGAACGGGAAAAACTGTTTTTT. Protein sequence: CSAEREKLFF.

The CDR3 DNA is TGTGCCAGCTCACCAAACAGGGGGTCACTTCTCGAGCAGTACTTC. Translating gives CASSPNRGSLLEQYF. The chain couples TRBV18 to TRBJ2-7, with 8 bases fitting TRBD1. V lost 2 bases, J lost 6 bases, and 9 bases stayed unmatched. Germline V gene lookup returns CDR1 KGHSH and CDR2 LQKENI. There are 15 residues in the CDR3.

The rearrangement links TRBV7-8 to TRBJ2-1; 8 bases match TRBD1. Per the germline V gene, CDR1 is SGHVS and CDR2 is FQNEAQ. J lost 5 bases, V lost 1 base, and 4 bases had no gene match. This CDR3 region has 15 residues. CDR3 nucleotides: TGTGCCAGCAGCTTAGTGAGACAGGGGAACAATGAGCAGTTCTTC. Amino acids: CASSLVRQGNNEQFF. The whole variable domain, remainder taken from reference TRBV7-8 and TRBJ2-1, is GAGVSQSPRYKVAKRGQDVALRCDPISGHVSLFWYQQALGQGPEFLTYFQNEAQLDKSGLPSDRFFAERPEGSVSTLKIQRTQQEDSAVYLCASSLVRQGNNEQFFGPGTRLTVL.

The J gene is TRBJ2-7, the V gene TRBV7-2; D may be TRBD1 (5 bases). CDR3 size: 17 residues. Germline CDR1 and CDR2: SGHTA and FQGNSA. Trimming shortened V by 5 bases and J by 2 bases, and 22 bases separated the two germline ends. The CDR3 DNA reads as TGTGCCAGCAGCCTCCGTAAACAGAGCAGGGTGACCTACGAGCAGTACTTC. Its translation is CASSLRKQSRVTYEQYF.